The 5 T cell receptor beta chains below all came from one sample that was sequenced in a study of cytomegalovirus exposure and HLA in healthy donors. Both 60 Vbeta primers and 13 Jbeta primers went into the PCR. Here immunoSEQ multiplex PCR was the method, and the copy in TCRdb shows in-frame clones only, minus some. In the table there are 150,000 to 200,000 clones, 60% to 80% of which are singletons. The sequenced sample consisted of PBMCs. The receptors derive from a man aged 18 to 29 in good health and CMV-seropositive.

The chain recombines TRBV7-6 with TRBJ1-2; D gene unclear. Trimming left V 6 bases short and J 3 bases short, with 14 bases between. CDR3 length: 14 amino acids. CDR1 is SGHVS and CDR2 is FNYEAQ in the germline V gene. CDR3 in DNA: TGTGCCAGCAGTCAGACGGGCGGGGACTATGGCTACACCTTC. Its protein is CASSQTGGDYGYTF.

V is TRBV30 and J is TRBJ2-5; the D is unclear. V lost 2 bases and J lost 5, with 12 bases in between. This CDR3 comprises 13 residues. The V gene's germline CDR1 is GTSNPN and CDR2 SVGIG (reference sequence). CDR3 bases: TGTGCCTGGAGTCCTCGGGTCTTGGAGACCCAGTACTTC. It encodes CAWSPRVLETQYF.

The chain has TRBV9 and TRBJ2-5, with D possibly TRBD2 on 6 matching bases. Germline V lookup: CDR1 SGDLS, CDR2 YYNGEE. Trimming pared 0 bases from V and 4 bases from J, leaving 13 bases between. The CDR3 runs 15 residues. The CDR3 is CASSVAGLQTETQYF. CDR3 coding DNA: TGTGCCAGCAGCGTAGCTGGACTACAAACAGAGACCCAGTACTTC.

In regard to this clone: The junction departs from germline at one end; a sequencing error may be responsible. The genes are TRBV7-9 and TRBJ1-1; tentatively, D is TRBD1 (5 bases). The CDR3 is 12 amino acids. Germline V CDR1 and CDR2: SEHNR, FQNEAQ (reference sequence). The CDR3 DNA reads TGTTCCAGCAGCCTAGGGCAGGGCACGGCTTTCTTT. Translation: CSSSLGQGTAFF.

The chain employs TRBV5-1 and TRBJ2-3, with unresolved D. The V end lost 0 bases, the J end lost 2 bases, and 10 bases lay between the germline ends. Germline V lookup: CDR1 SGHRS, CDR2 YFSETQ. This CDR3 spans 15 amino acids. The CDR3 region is CASSLDRSDTDTQYF. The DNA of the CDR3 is TGCGCCAGCAGCTTGGATCGGAGCGACACAGATACGCAGTATTTT.